A selection of T cell receptor beta chains follows, all from one sample in a study of T cell repertoires in cytomegalovirus infection. Antigen specificity for these receptors is unknown. MiXCR was run by TCRdb on the reads, yielding one entry per CDR3 protein. The sample shows tens of thousands of distinct CDR3 sequences, around 20% of them seen only once. Source: CD8+ T cells from cultured PBMCs, taken from culture after CMV antigen stimulation. The receptors shown here come from a human donor in good health (CMV status not recorded). Some clones in this sample may be carry-over from other donors' samples. Each CDR3 is given with its conserved first and last residue. The D gene is left open where the match is weak. Clone size is stated in some rows and not others, as once, few, many or a class when expanded.

-	TRBJ2-7	-	TRBV29-1	TGCAGCGCGGCCGGAAGCTCCAGGGGATTCTACGAGCAGTACTTC	CSAAGSSRGFYEQYF
-	TRBJ2-1	-	TRBV7-6	TGTGCCAGCAGCCCCCGATACAATGAGCAGTTCTTC	CASSPRYNEQFF
TRBD2	TRBJ2-7	-	TRBV6-2/TRBV6-3	TGTGCCAGCAGCGGGGGGACCTACGAGCAGTACTTC	CASSGGTYEQYF
-	TRBJ2-3	many	TRBV6-6	TGTGCCAGCAGCCGCGGAGGCACAGATACGCAGTATTTT	CASSRGGTDTQYF
TRBD2	TRBJ2-7	many	TRBV19	TGTGCCAGTAGTATAACCTCGGGGGGCGAGCAGTACTTC	CASSITSGGEQYF
-	TRBJ2-5	-	TRBV6-2/TRBV6-3	TGTGCCACCGATGACGGGGCGGAGGAGACCCAGTACTTC	CATDDGAEETQYF
-	TRBJ2-7	-	TRBV28	TGTGCCAGCAGGCGCAGGGAAAGCTCCTACGAGCAGTACTTC	CASRRRESSYEQYF
-	TRBJ2-7	-	TRBV12-3/TRBV12-4	TGTGCCAGCAGTTTATCAGCAGGGTGGGTTCACGAGCAGTACTTC	CASSLSAGWVHEQYF
TRBD1	TRBJ2-3	few	TRBV7-2	TGTGCCAGCAGCCCCAGGGACAGGGAATTTTGGACAGATACGCAGTATTTT	CASSPRDREFWTDTQYF
-	TRBJ1-2	many	TRBV12-3/TRBV12-4	TGTGCCAGCAGTCTAGAGTGGGGCGGCTACACCTTC	CASSLEWGGYTF
TRBD1	TRBJ1-2	-	TRBV7-2	TGTGCCAGCAGCTTCAACAGGGGGCTGGGCTATGGCTACACCTTC	CASSFNRGLGYGYTF
-	TRBJ1-1	-	TRBV7-8	TGTGCCAGCAGCTTAGCAAAGGGGGAGAACACTGAAGCTTTCTTT	CASSLAKGENTEAFF
TRBD2	TRBJ2-1	-	TRBV4-1	TGCGCCAGCAGCCAAAATAATGGCGCGGGAGGGCCGTTCTTC	CASSQNNGAGGPFF
TRBD2	TRBJ2-7	few	TRBV28	TGTGCCAGCAGTTCTAAGGGGACTAGCGGGACCGAATCCCGCTACGAGCAGTACTTC	CASSSKGTSGTESRYEQYF
-	TRBJ2-5	-	TRBV2	TGTGCCAGCGGACTACTAGTGACGGAGACCCAGTACTTC	CASGLLVTETQYF
-	TRBJ1-2	once	TRBV5-4	TGTGCCAGCAGCCAGCTTGTTGGCAGCCAATTCTATGGCTACACCTTC	CASSQLVGSQFYGYTF
TRBD2	TRBJ2-1	-	TRBV29-1	TGCAGCGTTGAATCCGGGAGGGGGAAAACCTACAATGAGCAGTTCTTC	CSVESGRGKTYNEQFF
TRBD1	TRBJ2-2	-	TRBV5-4	TGTGCCAGCAGTCCGGTGACAGGGGGACGGACCGGGGAGCTGTTTTTT	CASSPVTGGRTGELFF
TRBD2	TRBJ2-1	-	TRBV20-1	TGCAGTGCTAGTGGCGGGGGAGACGGCTACAATGAGCAGTTCTTC	CSASGGGDGYNEQFF
-	TRBJ1-3	-	TRBV7-2	TGTGCCAGCAGCCTTATTGGCACAGGGACTGGAAACACCATATATTTT	CASSLIGTGTGNTIYF
-	TRBJ2-3	-	TRBV7-6	TGTGCCAGCAGCTTAGCTGGCGGAATCGGGTCAGATACGCAGTATTTT	CASSLAGGIGSDTQYF
TRBD2	TRBJ2-7	-	TRBV7-4	TGTGCCAGCAGCCCCACTAGCGGGAGGGCCTCCTACGAGCAGTACTTC	CASSPTSGRASYEQYF
TRBD2	TRBJ2-1	-	TRBV28	TGTGCCACTTATATAGCGGGAGTTAGCCGTGAGCAGTTCTTC	CATYIAGVSREQFF
TRBD1	TRBJ2-1	few	TRBV7-2	TGTGCCAGCACCTTACCACCCGGGACAGGGCTGACTAATGAGCAGTTCTTC	CASTLPPGTGLTNEQFF
-	TRBJ1-5	-	TRBV6-2/TRBV6-3	TGTGCCAGCCAGTTTGGTGGCAATCAGCCCCAGCATTTT	CASQFGGNQPQHF
-	TRBJ2-1	few	TRBV7-2	TGTGCCAGCAGCTTAGCACCACACAATGAGCAGTTCTTC	CASSLAPHNEQFF
TRBD1	TRBJ2-7	few	TRBV27	TGTGCCAGCAGTATCCGGGACAGGGCAAACGAGCAGTACTTC	CASSIRDRANEQYF
-	TRBJ1-1	once	TRBV2	TGTGCCAGCAGCCGAACCCCAGGGAACACTGAAGCTTTCTTT	CASSRTPGNTEAFF
TRBD2	TRBJ2-3	-	TRBV7-2	TGTGCCAGCAGTTTCGGACTAGCGGGGCGGAGCACAGATACGCAGTATTTT	CASSFGLAGRSTDTQYF
TRBD2	TRBJ2-3	-	TRBV4-1	TGCGCCAGCAGGGGACTAGCGGGGAGCACAGATACGCAGTATTTT	CASRGLAGSTDTQYF
TRBD1	TRBJ2-3	few	TRBV2	TGTGCCAGCGTGGACAGGGGGCTGCTTGGGAGCACAGATACGCAGTATTTT	CASVDRGLLGSTDTQYF
TRBD2	TRBJ2-7	-	TRBV7-2	TGTGCCAGCAGACTGACCCAGCGGGGGGACTACGAGCAGTACTTC	CASRLTQRGDYEQYF
-	TRBJ2-7	-	TRBV9	TGTGCCAGCAGCGTAGGGACGCAGGGCTACGAGCAGTACTTC	CASSVGTQGYEQYF
-	TRBJ2-3	few	TRBV7-9	TGTGCCAGCACCCCATTCGGGGCGGGCACAGATACGCAGTATTTT	CASTPFGAGTDTQYF
-	TRBJ1-1	many	TRBV7-2	TGTGCCAGCAGCTTGTCGGTACTTATCACTGAAGCTTTCTTT	CASSLSVLITEAFF
TRBD1	TRBJ2-5	few	TRBV15	TGTGCCACCAGCACCAGGACAGGGGGGAGAGAGACCCAGTACTTC	CATSTRTGGRETQYF
TRBD2	TRBJ2-3	-	TRBV7-3	TGTGCCAGCAGCTCGACCCGGACTAGCGGTGCATACCGCACAGATACGCAGTATTTT	CASSSTRTSGAYRTDTQYF
TRBD2	TRBJ2-1	few	TRBV2	TGTGCCAGCAGTGAAATCGGGTCTAGCGGGGGGGCGCGAAATGAGCAGTTCTTC	CASSEIGSSGGARNEQFF
TRBD1	TRBJ1-5	few	TRBV2	TGTGCCAGCACCAAGGACAGGGGGCTCTCCATCAGCAATCAGCCCCAGCATTTT	CASTKDRGLSISNQPQHF
TRBD2	TRBJ2-7	-	TRBV15	TGTGCCACCAGCGGGGTTGCGGGAGGAGATTACGAGCAGTACTTC	CATSGVAGGDYEQYF
-	TRBJ2-7	-	TRBV7-8	TGTGCCAGCAGCTTAGAACTCGCTAGTAACTACGAGCAGTACTTC	CASSLELASNYEQYF
TRBD1	TRBJ2-7	-	TRBV11-2	TGTGCCAGCAGCCCAGGGACAGGGGCCTACGAGCAGTACTTC	CASSPGTGAYEQYF
-	TRBJ1-1	-	TRBV11-1	TGTGCCAGCAGCTTAATCTCAGGGGACACTGAAGCTTTCTTT	CASSLISGDTEAFF
-	TRBJ1-2	many	TRBV4-1	TGCGCCAGCAGCCATGACGGAGGCTACACCTTC	CASSHDGGYTF
-	TRBJ2-7	many	TRBV7-9	TGTGCCAGCAGCTCTGACGGTTCCTACGAGCAGTACTTC	CASSSDGSYEQYF
TRBD1	TRBJ2-1	-	TRBV19	TGTGCCAGTAGTATAGATCCCGGGACAGGAATGCTCCTCAATGAGCAGTTCTTC	CASSIDPGTGMLLNEQFF
-	TRBJ2-1	few	TRBV29-1	TGCAGCATCGCCGGGCCTCGGGGCCTCGTCGATGAGCAGTTCTTC	CSIAGPRGLVDEQFF
-	TRBJ2-3	many	TRBV7-7	TGTGCCAGCAGCCCCCACGGGACAACTAGCACAGATACGCAGTATTTT	CASSPHGTTSTDTQYF